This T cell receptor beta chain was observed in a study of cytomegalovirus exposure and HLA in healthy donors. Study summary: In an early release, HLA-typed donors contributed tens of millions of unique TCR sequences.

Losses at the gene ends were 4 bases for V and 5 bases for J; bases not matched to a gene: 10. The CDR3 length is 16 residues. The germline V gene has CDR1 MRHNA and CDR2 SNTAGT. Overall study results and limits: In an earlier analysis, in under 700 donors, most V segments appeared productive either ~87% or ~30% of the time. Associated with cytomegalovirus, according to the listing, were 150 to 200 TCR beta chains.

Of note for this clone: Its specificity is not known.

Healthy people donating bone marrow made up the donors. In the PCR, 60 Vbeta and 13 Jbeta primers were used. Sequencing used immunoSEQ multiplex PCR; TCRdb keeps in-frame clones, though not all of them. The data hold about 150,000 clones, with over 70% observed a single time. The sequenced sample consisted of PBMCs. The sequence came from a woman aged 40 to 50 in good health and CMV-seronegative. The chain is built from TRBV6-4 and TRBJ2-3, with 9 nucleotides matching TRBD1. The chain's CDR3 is CASSVSTGGGGDTQYF. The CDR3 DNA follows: TGTGCCAGCAGTGTGTCGACAGGGGGGGGCGGAGATACGCAGTATTTT.